This TCR beta chain was sequenced for a study of blood T cell repertoires in COVID-19. At the level of the study: Researchers got acute and convalescent COVID-19 samples from the United States, Italy and Spain.

In the study's own analysis: Reference gene primer amplification in the assay estimated nucleated cell counts. TCRdb's table, derived via immunoSEQ multiplex PCR, lists solely in-frame clones and lacks some. V and J calls and clone size are copied from that table; D and trimming were computed from the DNA. Of 85,000 to 120,000 clones in the sample, under 90% were seen once. The trim removed 3 bases at V and 6 bases at J, leaving 9 bases unmatched. The CDR3 loop spans 16 amino acids. Germline V gene data show CDR1 as SGHRS and CDR2 as YFSETQ. The TCR comes from a woman aged 55-70 years with acute or convalescent COVID-19. The chain has TRBV5-1 and TRBJ2-2; 9 nucleotides line up with TRBD1. Input material: peripheral blood. CDR3 protein: CASSSGQGLGAGELFF. The CDR3 DNA reads as TGCGCCAGCAGCTCCGGACAGGGGCTAGGGGCCGGGGAGCTGTTTTTT. Looking up the rest from reference TRBV5-1 and TRBJ2-2 gives the full variable domain: KAGVTQTPRYLIKTRGQQVTLSCSPISGHRSVSWYQQTPGQGLQFLFEYFSETQRNKGNFPGRFSGRQFSNSRSEMNVSTLELGDSALYLCASSSGQGLGAGELFFGEGSRLTVL.